The clone carrying this T cell receptor beta chain was counted ten times or more. Germline lookup yields CDR1 SQVTM and CDR2 ANQGSEA. Trimming removed 6 bases from V and 7 bases from J, with 13 bases in between. This CDR3 comprises 12 residues. TCRbeta library preparation incorporated unique molecular identifiers. TCRdb re-analysed the PCR reads in MiXCR, keeping a single row per CDR3 protein. This table holds around 600,000 distinct CDR3 sequences, roughly 15% found once. This sample was taken from a study of T-cell reconstitution after alpha-beta-depleted transplantation in children. The sequence was collected from a human donor who donated a stem cell graft to a child with acute myeloid leukemia. Sequenced material: PBMCs from the stem cell graft donor, taken from the stem cell graft. The chain has TRBV29-1 and TRBJ2-1; the D gene is possibly TRBD1 (7 bases). The CDR3 DNA is TGCAGCGTGGCGGGACAGCGAAATGAGCAGTTCTTC. This sequence encodes CSVAGQRNEQFF.